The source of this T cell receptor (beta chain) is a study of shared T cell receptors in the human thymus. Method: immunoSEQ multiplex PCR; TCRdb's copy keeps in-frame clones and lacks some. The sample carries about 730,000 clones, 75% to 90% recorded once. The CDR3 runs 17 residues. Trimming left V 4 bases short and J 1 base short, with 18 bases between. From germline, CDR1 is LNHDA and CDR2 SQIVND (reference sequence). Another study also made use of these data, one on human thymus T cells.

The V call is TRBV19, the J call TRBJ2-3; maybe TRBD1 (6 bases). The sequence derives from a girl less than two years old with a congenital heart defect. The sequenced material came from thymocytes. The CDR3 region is CASSTNPGQGCTDTQYF. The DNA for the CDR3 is TGTGCCAGTAGTACGAACCCAGGGCAGGGGTGCACAGATACGCAGTATTTT.